Sequencing of this TCR beta chain was carried out in a study of blood T cell repertoires in COVID-19. Study-wide background: Acute and convalescent COVID-19 samples came from the United States, Italy and Spain. T cells, B-cell-depleted T cells, or PBMCs supplied cDNA or gDNA.

In the study's own analysis: Researchers report that nucleated cell counts were estimated from reference gene primer amplification. Data came from immunoSEQ multiplex PCR; TCRdb stores just in-frame clones and leaves some out. For V, J and clone size, that table is used; D and trimming come from the DNA. The table records about 260,000 clones, around nine tenths of them present only once. The CDR3 is made up of 16 amino acids. Per the germline V gene, CDR1 is KGHSH and CDR2 is LQKENI. After removal of 2 bases from V and 0 bases from J, the junction contained 4 bases not matched to a gene. Sequencing input: peripheral blood. The receptor was isolated from a man between 35 and 55 years old who had recovered from COVID-19. The chain combines TRBV18 with TRBJ2-4; 7 bases agree with TRBD1. The CDR3 DNA reads TGTGCCAGCTCACCAAAAGACAGGGTAGCCAAAAACATTCAGTACTTC. Its protein is CASSPKDRVAKNIQYF.